The rows below give T cell receptor beta chains drawn from one sample of a study of blood T cell repertoires in COVID-19. Generated by immunoSEQ multiplex PCR, the TCRdb table keeps only in-frame clones and is missing some. The table lists some 77,000 clones, approximately 80% of them singletons. Sequenced material: peripheral blood. The receptors here all came from a woman aged 70-85 years with acute or convalescent COVID-19. Both conserved end residues are part of each CDR3. A D gene is named only where the DNA matches it firmly. Expanded clones get a size class; other rows say once, few or many, or leave the size out.

clone_size	d_call	v_call	j_call	cdr3_aa	cdr3_nt
-	TRBD2	TRBV5-1	TRBJ2-3	CASSHPPGLAGASGTDTQYF	TGCGCCAGCAGCCACCCCCCGGGACTAGCGGGAGCTTCTGGCACAGATACGCAGTATTTT
-	-	TRBV5-1	TRBJ1-4	CASSLGQFNEKLFF	TGCGCCAGCAGCTTGGGCCAGTTTAATGAAAAACTGTTTTTT
-	TRBD1	TRBV4-1	TRBJ1-5	CASSQYSGGNQPQHF	TGCGCCAGCAGCCAATACTCAGGGGGTAATCAGCCCCAGCATTTT
-	TRBD2	TRBV10-1	TRBJ2-1	CASSEDVAGGRYEQFF	TGCGCCAGCAGTGAGGATGTAGCGGGAGGTCGGTATGAGCAGTTCTTC
-	-	TRBV2	TRBJ1-2	CASRVGDTSANYGYTF	TGTGCCAGCAGGGTTGGGGACACCTCAGCTAACTATGGCTACACCTTC
once	-	TRBV25-1	TRBJ1-4	CASSRDFAEKLFF	TGTGCCAGCAGCCGGGATTTTGCGGAAAAACTGTTTTTT
-	-	TRBV11-2	TRBJ2-5	CASSSSQGVGETQYF	TGTGCCAGCAGCTCTTCACAGGGTGTGGGAGAGACCCAGTACTTC
once	TRBD1	TRBV7-8	TRBJ1-2	CASSRETGFYYGYTF	TGTGCCAGCAGCCGAGAGACAGGGTTCTACTATGGCTACACCTTC
-	TRBD2	TRBV2	TRBJ2-1	CASSEETSGTGGEQFF	TGTGCCAGCAGTGAAGAGACTAGCGGAACGGGGGGTGAGCAGTTCTTC
-	-	TRBV9	TRBJ1-1	CASSVGGRNTEAFF	TGTGCCAGCAGCGTAGGGGGCCGGAACACTGAAGCTTTCTTT
-	TRBD2	TRBV18	TRBJ2-1	CASSLLLAGERGNEQFF	TGTGCCAGCTCACTGTTGCTAGCGGGAGAACGGGGCAATGAGCAGTTCTTC
once	TRBD1	TRBV4-2	TRBJ1-2	CASSPQTWDRYYGYTF	TGTGCCAGCAGCCCACAGACCTGGGACAGATACTATGGCTACACCTTC
-	TRBD1	TRBV9	TRBJ1-3	CASSQGADGNTIYF	TGTGCCAGCAGCCAGGGGGCGGATGGAAACACCATATATTTT
medium-sized	TRBD1	TRBV7-9	TRBJ1-3	CASSPLGQGITDTIYF	TGTGCCAGCAGCCCACTGGGACAGGGGATTACAGACACCATATATTTT
-	-	TRBV18	TRBJ2-4	CASSPRESGNIQYF	TGTGCCAGCTCACCTCGGGAGAGCGGAAACATTCAGTACTTC
medium-sized	TRBD1	TRBV3-1/TRBV3-2	TRBJ1-2	CASSPGTAPYGYTF	TGTGCCAGCAGCCCAGGGACAGCTCCCTATGGCTACACCTTC
-	-	TRBV29-1	TRBJ1-1	CSVGGVSSELTEAFF	TGCAGCGTGGGGGGGGTTAGCTCTGAACTTACTGAAGCTTTCTTT
-	-	TRBV2	TRBJ2-5	CASGEPGHQYF	TGTGCCAGCGGTGAACCGGGACACCAGTACTTC
once	-	TRBV2	TRBJ2-1	CASSGEDSGYNEQFF	TGTGCCAGCAGTGGAGAGGACAGTGGGTACAATGAGCAGTTCTTC
-	TRBD1	TRBV11-3	TRBJ1-1	CASSPRQGANTEAFF	TGTGCCAGCAGCCCTAGACAGGGGGCAAACACTGAAGCTTTCTTT
-	TRBD1	TRBV11-2	TRBJ2-2	CASSFRTGGANTGELFF	TGTGCCAGCAGCTTCCGGACAGGGGGCGCGAACACCGGGGAGCTGTTTTTT
-	-	TRBV4-1	TRBJ1-5	CASSLSGGGQPQHF	TGCGCCAGCAGCCTCTCGGGGGGCGGTCAGCCCCAGCATTTT
once	TRBD2	TRBV28	TRBJ2-1	CASTPGAGLAGSSYNEQFF	TGTGCCAGCACTCCGGGGGCAGGACTAGCGGGTTCCTCCTACAATGAGCAGTTCTTC
many	TRBD1	TRBV19	TRBJ1-5	CASSEQGRYGQPQHF	TGTGCCAGTAGCGAACAGGGGAGGTATGGTCAGCCCCAGCATTTT
-	-	TRBV28	TRBJ2-7	CASSFPQVSSYEQYF	TGTGCCAGCAGCTTTCCCCAGGTCTCCTCCTACGAGCAGTACTTC
-	TRBD1	TRBV19	TRBJ2-5	CASLGTGQETQYF	TGTGCCAGTCTCGGGACAGGCCAAGAGACCCAGTACTTC
-	TRBD1	TRBV3-1/TRBV3-2	TRBJ2-2	CASSQTGTVNGELFF	TGTGCCAGCAGCCAGACCGGGACAGTAAATGGGGAGCTGTTTTTT
-	TRBD1	TRBV18	TRBJ2-3	CASSGTGSDTQYF	TGTGCCAGCTCAGGGACAGGGTCAGATACGCAGTATTTT
once	TRBD2	TRBV3-1/TRBV3-2	TRBJ2-7	CASSQYSSGSRDEQYF	TGTGCCAGCAGCCAATACTCTAGCGGGAGTAGGGACGAGCAGTACTTC
-	-	TRBV12-5	TRBJ2-5	CASGLGAGVAETQYF	TGTGCTAGTGGTTTGGGGGCAGGGGTGGCAGAGACCCAGTACTTC
-	-	TRBV7-9	TRBJ1-5	CASSFGRATGNQPQHF	TGTGCCAGCAGCTTCGGCAGGGCGACAGGCAATCAGCCCCAGCATTTT
-	-	TRBV4-1	TRBJ1-3	CASSPIRGGPGNTIYF	TGCGCCAGCAGTCCTATACGGGGAGGCCCTGGAAACACCATATATTTT
-	TRBD1	TRBV6-5	TRBJ1-2	CASSRGDRVGYGYTF	TGTGCCAGCAGTAGGGGGGACAGGGTAGGCTATGGCTACACCTTC
-	TRBD1	TRBV30	TRBJ1-1	CAWNRGWDTEAFF	TGTGCCTGGAACAGGGGGTGGGACACTGAAGCTTTCTTT
-	-	TRBV7-8	TRBJ1-5	CASSLDQGPSHF	TGTGCCAGCAGCTTAGATCAGGGGCCATCGCATTTT
-	TRBD2	TRBV13	TRBJ2-5	CASSILRTSDKETQYF	TGTGCCAGCAGCATCCTGCGGACTAGCGACAAAGAGACCCAGTACTTC
-	TRBD1	TRBV29-1	TRBJ1-5	CSVRTGSQPQHF	TGCAGCGTTAGGACAGGGAGTCAGCCCCAGCATTTT
-	-	TRBV4-1	TRBJ2-2	CASSQDQGAADTGELFF	TGCGCCAGCAGCCAAGATCAAGGGGCGGCGGACACCGGGGAGCTGTTTTTT
-	TRBD1	TRBV7-3	TRBJ1-2	CASSGRTGAVGYTF	TGTGCCAGCAGCGGCAGGACAGGTGCCGTGGGCTACACCTTC
-	-	TRBV7-9	TRBJ1-1	CASSSGAEAFF	TGTGCCAGCAGTTCGGGGGCTGAAGCTTTCTTT
-	TRBD2	TRBV11-2	TRBJ2-1	CASSPDWGGYNEQFF	TGTGCCAGCAGCCCGGACTGGGGGGGCTACAATGAGCAGTTCTTC
-	TRBD1	TRBV7-9	TRBJ1-1	CASSSGQEVTEAFF	TGTGCCAGCAGCTCGGGACAGGAGGTGACTGAAGCTTTCTTT
-	-	TRBV11-2	TRBJ1-2	CASSLDSRVAGYGYTF	TGTGCCAGCAGCTTAGATAGTAGAGTTGCGGGGTATGGCTACACCTTC
-	-	TRBV28	TRBJ1-3	CASSSTPPGNTIYF	TGTGCCAGCAGTTCAACTCCCCCGGGTAACACCATATATTTT
-	TRBD1	TRBV5-6	TRBJ2-3	CASSLRTGDTQYF	TGTGCCAGCAGCCTCCGGACAGGGGATACGCAGTATTTT
-	-	TRBV27	TRBJ1-2	CASLYNYGYTF	TGTGCCAGCCTCTATAACTATGGCTACACCTTC
-	-	TRBV15	TRBJ1-5	CATSRVGGQPQHF	TGTGCCACCAGCAGAGTTGGGGGGCAGCCCCAGCATTTT
-	TRBD1	TRBV2	TRBJ2-5	CASSGQGFQETQYF	TGTGCCAGCAGTGGACAGGGCTTCCAAGAGACCCAGTACTTC
-	-	TRBV6-5	TRBJ1-3	CASSHPDRPGNTIYF	TGTGCCAGCAGTCACCCGGACAGACCTGGAAACACCATATATTTT
few	-	TRBV10-3	TRBJ1-5	CATAGTKGQPQHF	TGTGCCACCGCGGGGACCAAGGGGCAGCCCCAGCATTTT
-	-	TRBV19	TRBJ2-2	CASTVQGSGGELFF	TGTGCCAGTACCGTTCAGGGGTCGGGCGGGGAGCTGTTTTTT
-	-	TRBV7-2	TRBJ2-1	CASSSRGPTLLYNEQFF	TGTGCCAGCAGCTCAAGGGGTCCAACCCTACTTTACAATGAGCAGTTCTTC
few	TRBD1	TRBV28	TRBJ2-5	CASSLERTGGWKTQYF	TGTGCCAGCAGTTTAGAACGGACAGGGGGCTGGAAGACCCAGTACTTC
-	TRBD1	TRBV10-2	TRBJ2-7	CASTETGDEQYF	TGCGCCAGCACGGAGACAGGGGACGAGCAGTACTTC
-	TRBD1	TRBV28	TRBJ1-1	CASVTGGAVAEAFF	TGTGCCAGCGTGACAGGGGGCGCGGTGGCTGAAGCTTTCTTT